This T cell receptor beta chain was sequenced during a study of blood T cells in healthy people across ages. The use of a sample-barcoded 5' primer and a J-beta primer mix characterized a second PCR of about 7 to 12 cycles. Each CDR3 protein is one row after TCRdb ran MiXCR on the 5' RACE reads. The sample lists almost 550,000 distinct CDR3 sequences; approximately 25% were seen once. Each individual donor underwent a draw of approximately 10 milliliters of peripheral blood. Total RNA was extracted at no less than 6 micrograms per sample. There are a few counts of this clonotype. Its antigen remains unknown. Findings and caveats of the study: More naive CD4+ cells and higher diversity were found in long-lived than in aged donors.

The germline V gene encodes CDR1 MDHEN and CDR2 SYDVKM. V was pared by 5 bases and J by 6 bases, with 14 bases between. CDR3 length: 13 amino acids. Another study also made use of these data, one on T cells of mothers and their children. Per that study: Slightly, though not significantly, more overlap was seen in related than in unrelated mother-child pairs.

The TCR sequence derives from a boy aged 10-17 years in good health. Sequencing input: blood. J is TRBJ2-7 and V is TRBV28; possible D gene TRBD1, 6 bases. The CDR3 here is CASSTNRVGEQYF. The CDR3 bases are TGTGCCAGCAGTACCAACAGGGTCGGCGAGCAGTACTTC.